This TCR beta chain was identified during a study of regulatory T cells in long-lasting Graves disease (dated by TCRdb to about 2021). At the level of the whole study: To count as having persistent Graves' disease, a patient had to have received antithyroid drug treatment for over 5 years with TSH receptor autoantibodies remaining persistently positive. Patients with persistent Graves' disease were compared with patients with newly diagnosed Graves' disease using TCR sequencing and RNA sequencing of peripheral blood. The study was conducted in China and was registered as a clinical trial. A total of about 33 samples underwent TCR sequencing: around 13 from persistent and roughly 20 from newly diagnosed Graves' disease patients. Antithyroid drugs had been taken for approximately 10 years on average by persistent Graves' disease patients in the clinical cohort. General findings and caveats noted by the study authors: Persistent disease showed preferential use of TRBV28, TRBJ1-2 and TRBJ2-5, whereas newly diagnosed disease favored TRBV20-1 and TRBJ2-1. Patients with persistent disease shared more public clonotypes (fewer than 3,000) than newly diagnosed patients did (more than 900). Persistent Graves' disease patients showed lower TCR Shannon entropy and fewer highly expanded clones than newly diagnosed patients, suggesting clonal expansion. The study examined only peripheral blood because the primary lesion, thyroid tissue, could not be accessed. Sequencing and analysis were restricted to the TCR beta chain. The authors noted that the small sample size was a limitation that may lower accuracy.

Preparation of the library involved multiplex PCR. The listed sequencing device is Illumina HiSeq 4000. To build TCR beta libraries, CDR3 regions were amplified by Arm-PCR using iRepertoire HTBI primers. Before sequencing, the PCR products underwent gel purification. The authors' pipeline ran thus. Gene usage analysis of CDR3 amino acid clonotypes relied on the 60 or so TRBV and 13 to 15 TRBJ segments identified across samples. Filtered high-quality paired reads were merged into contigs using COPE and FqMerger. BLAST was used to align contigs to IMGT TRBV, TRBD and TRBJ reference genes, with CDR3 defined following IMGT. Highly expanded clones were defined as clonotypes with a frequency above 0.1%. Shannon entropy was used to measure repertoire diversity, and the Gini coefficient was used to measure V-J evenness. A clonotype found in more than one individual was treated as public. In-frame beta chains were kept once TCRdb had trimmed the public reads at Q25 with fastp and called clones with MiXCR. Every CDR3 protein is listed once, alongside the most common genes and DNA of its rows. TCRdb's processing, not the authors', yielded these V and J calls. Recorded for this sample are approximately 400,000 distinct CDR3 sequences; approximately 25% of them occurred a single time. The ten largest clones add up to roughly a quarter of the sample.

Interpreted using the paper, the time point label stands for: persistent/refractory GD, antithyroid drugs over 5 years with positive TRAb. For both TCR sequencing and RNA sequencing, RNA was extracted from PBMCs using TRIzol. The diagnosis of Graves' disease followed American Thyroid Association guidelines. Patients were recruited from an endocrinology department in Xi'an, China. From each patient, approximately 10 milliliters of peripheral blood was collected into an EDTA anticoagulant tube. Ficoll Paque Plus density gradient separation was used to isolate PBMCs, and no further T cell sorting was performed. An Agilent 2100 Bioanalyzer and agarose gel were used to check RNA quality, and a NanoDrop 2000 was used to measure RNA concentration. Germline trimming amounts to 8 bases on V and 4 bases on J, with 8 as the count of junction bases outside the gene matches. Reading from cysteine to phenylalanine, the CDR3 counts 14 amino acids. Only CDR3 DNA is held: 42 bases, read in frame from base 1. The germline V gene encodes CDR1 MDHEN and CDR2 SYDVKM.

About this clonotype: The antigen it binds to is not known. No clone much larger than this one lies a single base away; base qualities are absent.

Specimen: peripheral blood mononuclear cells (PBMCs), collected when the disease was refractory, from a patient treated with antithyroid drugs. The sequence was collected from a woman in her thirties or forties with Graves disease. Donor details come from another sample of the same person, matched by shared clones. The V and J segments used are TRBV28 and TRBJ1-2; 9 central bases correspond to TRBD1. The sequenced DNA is TGTGCCAGCGGTTCCGACAGGGGGATCTATGGCTACACCTTC. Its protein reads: CASGSDRGIYGYTF.